This TCR beta chain was observed in a study of OX40 agonist ivuxolimab in advanced cancers. Background on the study: Ivuxolimab, an agonistic anti-OX40 (CD134) antibody, was given to patients. Study-level results: CD8+ T cells were the subset that, on average, had more expanded clones than CD4+. Clones of CD4+ and CD8+ blood T cells grew by week 6 at doses of 0.1 to 3.0 mg/kg.

Worth noting for this clone: What it binds is unknown.

The method was immunoSEQ multiplex PCR; TCRdb's version includes in-frame clones alone and lacks a portion of them. The table has fewer than 85,000 clones, 80% to 90% seen once. Deletions cut 2 bases from V and 5 bases from J, with 6 bases between. This CDR3 is built from 12 residues. Germline loops: CDR1 MNHNY, CDR2 SVGAGI (reference sequence). Sampled blood was obtained at baseline, cycle 4 day 1, and cycle 7 day 1. V usage is TRBV6-6 and J usage is TRBJ1-1; perhaps TRBD1 as D (5 bases). The sequence was obtained from an adult with an advanced solid tumor such as melanoma, head and neck, liver or kidney cancer. Sequences were derived from CD4+ or CD8+ T cells sorted from blood, sampled in a trial of the OX40 agonist ivuxolimab. The CDR3 nucleotides are TGTGCCAGCAGTTACAAGGGGACTGAAGCTTTCTTT. The encoded protein is CASSYKGTEAFF.